The subject of this entry is one T cell receptor (beta chain). The same CDR3 is also encoded by other DNA sequences in this sample. Primers included in the PCR were 60 Vbeta and 13 Jbeta primers. Using immunoSEQ multiplex PCR, the repertoire was profiled, and TCRdb retains in-frame clones only, with some absent. The sample lists 100,000 to 150,000 clones; 70% to 80% were seen once. This record comes from a study of cytomegalovirus exposure and HLA in healthy donors. V was trimmed by 3 bases and J by 3 bases, leaving 7 bases between them. The CDR3 is 13 amino acids. The germline V gene has CDR1 SGHTA and CDR2 FQGTGA.

Material: PBMCs. The receptor comes from a middle-aged woman in good health and CMV-seropositive. V and J are TRBV7-3 and TRBJ2-3, with a tentative D call TRBD2 (6 bases). The CDR3 spells CASSLGGTDTQYF. CDR3 in DNA: TGTGCCAGCAGCTTGGGGGGAACAGATACGCAGTATTTT.